Listed below are T cell receptor beta chains from one sample, sequenced in a study of T cell repertoires in cytomegalovirus infection. TCRdb redid the calling of the reads with MiXCR, one entry per CDR3 protein. Of 150,000 to 200,000 distinct CDR3 sequences listed, around 14% are singletons. Sequenced input: PBMCs. These receptors were collected from a human donor in good health (CMV status not recorded). Some clones in this sample may be carry-over from other donors' samples. CDR3s include the opening cysteine and the closing phenylalanine or tryptophan. A D gene is named only where the DNA matches it firmly. Clone size is not always given. Where it is, it says once, few, many or a class for expanded clones.

abundance | j_gene | d_gene | v_gene | CDR3nt | CDR3aa
- | TRBJ1-2 | - | TRBV19 | TGTGCCAGTAGTATACCCGAGGGCTATGGCTACACCTTC | CASSIPEGYGYTF
few | TRBJ1-4 | - | TRBV19 | TGTGCCAGTAGTATGGGACAAGCAACTAATGAAAAACTGTTTTTT | CASSMGQATNEKLFF
few | TRBJ2-3 | - | TRBV29-1 | TGCAGCGTTGTGCCTGTGGGGGATACGCAGTATTTT | CSVVPVGDTQYF
many | TRBJ1-5 | TRBD1 | TRBV12-3/TRBV12-4 | TGTGCCAGCACTCGGGACAGAAATCAGCCCCAGCATTTT | CASTRDRNQPQHF
- | TRBJ2-5 | TRBD2 | TRBV27 | TGTGCCAGCAGTCTTTTCGCGGGAGGGTCTGGGACCCAGTACTTC | CASSLFAGGSGTQYF
few | TRBJ2-1 | TRBD1 | TRBV2 | TGTGCCAGCAGTGAAGCTACAGCTTCAGGGGGTGAGCAGTTCTTC | CASSEATASGGEQFF
many | TRBJ2-2 | - | TRBV19 | TGTGCCAGTTGCTCCGGACAGTACACCGGGGAGCTGTTTTTT | CASCSGQYTGELFF
many | TRBJ2-1 | - | TRBV11-2 | TGTGCCAGCAGCTTAGAGGCCGACAGGGGAGGGTCCTACAATGAGCAGTTCTTC | CASSLEADRGGSYNEQFF
- | TRBJ1-2 | - | TRBV29-1 | TGCAGCGCTGACTCGGCAGCCTCCTATGGCTACACCTTC | CSADSAASYGYTF
many | TRBJ1-1 | - | TRBV28 | TGTGCCAGCAGTGACACGGGACCTTCATTTTCTGCTTTCTTT | CASSDTGPSFSAFF
- | TRBJ2-2 | TRBD2 | TRBV10-3 | TGTGCCATTAAGGGCGGACTAGAGGTTTACACCGGGGAGCTGTTTTTT | CAIKGGLEVYTGELFF
few | TRBJ1-2 | - | TRBV27 | TGTGCCAGCTTCTCACGGCAGGTTGGCTATGGCTACACCTTC | CASFSRQVGYGYTF
- | TRBJ2-7 | - | TRBV5-4 | TGTGCCAGCAGCTTGGAAGGGGCTCGGTCCTACGAGCAGTACTTC | CASSLEGARSYEQYF
- | TRBJ1-1 | TRBD1 | TRBV7-2 | TGTGCCAGCAGCTTTGACAGGGGGAAGGCTTTCTTT | CASSFDRGKAFF
few | TRBJ1-1 | - | TRBV7-6 | TGTGCCAGCAGCGGAAGGGGGACTGAAGCTTTCTTT | CASSGRGTEAFF
- | TRBJ1-4 | - | TRBV20-1 | TGCAGTGCTAGAAATCGGGTGGCGGCTAATGAAAAACTGTTTTTT | CSARNRVAANEKLFF
few | TRBJ2-1 | - | TRBV5-1 | TGCGCCAGCAGCTTGAGTGACTATTCCTACAATGAGCAGTTCTTC | CASSLSDYSYNEQFF
- | TRBJ2-3 | TRBD2 | TRBV7-9 | TGTGCCAGCACCTCTAGCGGAACTAGCACAGATACGCAGTATTTT | CASTSSGTSTDTQYF
few | TRBJ1-1 | - | TRBV20-1 | TGCAGTGCTAGAGATCAGATGAGGGCTGAAGCTTTCTTT | CSARDQMRAEAFF
many | TRBJ2-1 | TRBD1 | TRBV7-9 | TGTGCCAGCAGCACCTACAGGGGCCTGTACAATGAGCAGTTCTTC | CASSTYRGLYNEQFF
few | TRBJ1-2 | TRBD1 | TRBV12-3/TRBV12-4 | TGTGCCAGCAGTTCCCGGGGCGGACAGGGGTATGGCTACACCTTC | CASSSRGGQGYGYTF
few | TRBJ2-3 | TRBD1 | TRBV6-2/TRBV6-3 | TGTGCCAGCAGTTTCACAGGGGGCGCCGGTATCAGGACAGATACGCAGTATTTT | CASSFTGGAGIRTDTQYF
- | TRBJ2-5 | - | TRBV2 | TGTGCCAGCAGAGAGGGAGGAAGAGAGACCCAGTACTTC | CASREGGRETQYF
many | TRBJ1-6 | - | TRBV6-1 | TGTGCCAGCGGAAGAGCAGGGATGAATTCACCCCTCCACTTT | CASGRAGMNSPLHF
- | TRBJ2-6 | TRBD1 | TRBV27 | TGTGCCAGCACCCTATGGTCCGGGACAGTCAACCCCTCTGGGGCCAACGTCCTGACTTTC | CASTLWSGTVNPSGANVLTF
- | TRBJ2-2 | TRBD1 | TRBV7-6 | TGTGCCAGCAGCGGACGGGGACAGGGGGGGACCGGGGAGCTGTTTTTT | CASSGRGQGGTGELFF
few | TRBJ1-4 | - | TRBV12-5 | TGTGCTAGTGGTTTGTGGCAGGGAAATAGGGAAAAACTGTTTTTT | CASGLWQGNREKLFF
many | TRBJ1-4 | - | TRBV7-9 | TGTGCCAGCAGCTCGTGGACAGCTTTTAATGAAAAACTGTTTTTT | CASSSWTAFNEKLFF
many | TRBJ2-3 | TRBD2 | TRBV28 | TGTGCCAGCAGTTTTTTGGCTAGCGGGAGTAAAACAGATACGCAGTATTTT | CASSFLASGSKTDTQYF
few | TRBJ1-1 | - | TRBV19 | TGTGCCAGTAGTGTCCAAGCGGGACAAATCAACACTGAAGCTTTCTTT | CASSVQAGQINTEAFF
few | TRBJ1-5 | - | TRBV20-1 | TGCAGTGCTAGAGAACAGGGACTTAGCAATCAGCCCCAGCATTTT | CSAREQGLSNQPQHF
many | TRBJ2-7 | - | TRBV12-3/TRBV12-4 | TGTGCCAGCAGCGTCCGACTACTGAGCTCCTACGAGCAGTACTTC | CASSVRLLSSYEQYF
many | TRBJ1-6 | - | TRBV27 | TGTGCCAGCAGTTTTGAAGGGAGCAATTCACCCCTCCACTTT | CASSFEGSNSPLHF
many | TRBJ2-3 | - | TRBV7-6 | TGTGCCAGCAGCTTAAAAGAGGGACGACGCACAGATACGCAGTATTTT | CASSLKEGRRTDTQYF
many | TRBJ2-4 | TRBD1 | TRBV7-2 | TGTGCCAGCAGCTTAGTTGCCGACAGGGACATTCAGTACTTC | CASSLVADRDIQYF
many | TRBJ2-5 | TRBD2 | TRBV7-8 | TGTGCCAGCAGCTCCCGGACTAGCGGCCAAGAGACCCAGTACTTC | CASSSRTSGQETQYF
- | TRBJ2-3 | - | TRBV29-1 | TGCAGCGTTGAAGATCAGGGGCTTAGAGTAACAGATACGCAGTATTTT | CSVEDQGLRVTDTQYF
many | TRBJ2-6 | TRBD1 | TRBV7-2 | TGTGCCAGCAGCCGGGACAGCTCCTCTGGGGCCAACGTCCTGACTTTC | CASSRDSSSGANVLTF
many | TRBJ2-1 | - | TRBV7-2 | TGTGCCAGCAACCTTGGGGGGCTAGGGAGGGGTAGGGGTGAGCAGTTCTTC | CASNLGGLGRGRGEQFF
many | TRBJ2-5 | TRBD2 | TRBV7-2 | TGTGCCAGCAGCTTAGGTCTAGCGGGACCCCAAGAGACCCAGTACTTC | CASSLGLAGPQETQYF
many | TRBJ2-1 | - | TRBV5-1 | TGCGCCAGCAGTCCCGGGACCGGGACCTACAATGAGCAGTTCTTC | CASSPGTGTYNEQFF
few | TRBJ2-5 | TRBD1 | TRBV20-1 | TGCAGTGCTAGATCTTACGGGACAGGCCAAGAGACCCAGTACTTC | CSARSYGTGQETQYF
- | TRBJ2-2 | TRBD2 | TRBV6-2/TRBV6-3 | TGTGCCAGCAGGAAGACTAGCGGGAACACCGGGGAGCTGTTTTTT | CASRKTSGNTGELFF
many | TRBJ1-1 | - | TRBV7-2 | TGTGCCAGCAGCTTAGGGCCCACGCTCACTGAAGCTTTCTTT | CASSLGPTLTEAFF
many | TRBJ1-2 | - | TRBV7-3 | TGTGCCAGCAGCTTGAGCAGGGACAACTATGGCTACACCTTC | CASSLSRDNYGYTF
- | TRBJ2-7 | TRBD1 | TRBV5-1 | TGCGCCAGCAGCTATTATGGACAGGGTCCCTACGAGCAGTACTTC | CASSYYGQGPYEQYF
few | TRBJ2-5 | - | TRBV20-1 | TGCAGTGCTCCAGGGGGGGACAACCAAGAGACCCAGTACTTC | CSAPGGDNQETQYF
- | TRBJ2-5 | - | TRBV20-1 | TGCAGTGCTAGCCCGACCGGGACCGGCCCAGAGACCCAGTACTTC | CSASPTGTGPETQYF
few | TRBJ1-3 | - | TRBV6-1 | TGTGCCAGCAGTGAGTTCAGCTCTGGAAACACCATATATTTT | CASSEFSSGNTIYF
- | TRBJ2-7 | TRBD2 | TRBV28 | TGTGCCAGCAGTGCACTAGCGGGAGCAAACGAGCAGTACTTC | CASSALAGANEQYF
many | TRBJ2-1 | - | TRBV11-2 | TGTGCCAGCAGCCCAGTACCGAATGAGCAGTTCTTC | CASSPVPNEQFF
- | TRBJ2-1 | - | TRBV7-9 | TGTGCCAGCAGCCCTCTAGGGGCCGTGAGTGAGCAGTTCTTC | CASSPLGAVSEQFF
- | TRBJ2-3 | TRBD2 | TRBV7-3 | TGTGCCAGCAGGAACCTAGCGGGAGGAACAGATACGCAGTATTTT | CASRNLAGGTDTQYF
- | TRBJ2-5 | - | TRBV29-1 | TGCAGCGTTTCGGGCAGCCAAGAGACCCAGTACTTC | CSVSGSQETQYF
- | TRBJ2-5 | - | TRBV7-9 | TGTGCCAGCAGCTTTAACAGCGGGCATGGCTGGGAGACCCAGTACTTC | CASSFNSGHGWETQYF
many | TRBJ2-5 | TRBD2 | TRBV6-2/TRBV6-3 | TGTGCCAGCAGTCGAGCCCGGGGAGGGCAAGAGACCCAGTACTTC | CASSRARGGQETQYF
- | TRBJ2-1 | - | TRBV27 | TGTGCCAGCAGTGGAGGAAAGTCGAGCTCCTACAATGAGCAGTTCTTC | CASSGGKSSSYNEQFF